The 20 T cell receptor beta chains in this list originate from one sample, sequenced in a study of cytomegalovirus exposure and HLA in healthy donors. It was with 60 Vbeta and 13 Jbeta primers that the PCR ran. Libraries were prepared by immunoSEQ multiplex PCR; TCRdb keeps only in-frame clonotypes and omits some of them. This repertoire shows 150,000 or so clones, 80% to 85% found once; its top ten account for 1.9%. Sequencing was carried out using PBMCs. The receptors derive from a man between 18 and 35 years old in good health and CMV-seronegative.

The CDR3 DNA reads TGTGCCAGCAGCGTAGGGACTAGCGGGAATGAGCAGTTCTTC. Encoded protein: CASSVGTSGNEQFF. V gene TRBV9 combines with J gene TRBJ2-1; TRBD2 aligns across 11 bases. The CDR3 is 14 amino acids. Losses at the gene ends were 0 bases for V and 7 bases for J; bases not matched to a gene: 0. Germline-derived CDR1 and CDR2 are SGDLS and YYNGEE.

V and J are TRBV7-9 and TRBJ2-7, with 7 bases fitting TRBD2. The CDR3 spans 13 residues. The V and J ends lost 4 bases and 4 bases, in that order; junction bases with no gene match: 4. Germline CDR1 and CDR2: SEHNR and FQNEAQ (reference sequence). Here the CDR3 reads CASSSGLPYEQYF. The CDR3 nucleotides read TGTGCCAGCAGCTCGGGACTACCATACGAGCAGTACTTC.

V and J are TRBV7-2 and TRBJ2-7; D may be TRBD2 (5 bases). This CDR3 is 11 amino acids long. Germline CDR1 reads SGHTA; CDR2 reads FQGNSA. V was trimmed by 5 bases and J by 5 bases, leaving 7 bases between them. The CDR3 nucleotides read TGTGCCAGCAGCGCCGGGAACGAGCAGTACTTC. Translated: CASSAGNEQYF.

The chain carries TRBV4-3 and TRBJ1-5, with a weak D call TRBD1 (6 bases). V lost 4 bases, J lost 8 bases, and 15 bases lay in between. The CDR3 is made up of 14 amino acids. Germline assignment: CDR1 LGHNA and CDR2 YSLEER. CDR3 in DNA: TGCGCCAGCAGCCGTCACAGGGTGAAGGAGCCCCAGCATTTT. Translated: CASSRHRVKEPQHF.

This clone appeared once. The V call is TRBV4-1, the J call TRBJ1-1; maybe TRBD1 (5 bases). Germline lookup yields CDR1 MGHRA and CDR2 YSYEKL. This CDR3 spans 17 amino acids. Trimming left V 1 base short and J 4 bases short, with 19 bases between. The CDR3 reads CASSQVWGEGRVTEAFF. The CDR3 DNA reads as TGCGCCAGCAGCCAAGTTTGGGGGGAGGGGAGAGTCACTGAAGCTTTCTTT.

The chain has TRBV5-8 and TRBJ2-1; 11 positions agree with TRBD1. Germline V gene sequence: CDR1 SGHTS, CDR2 YDEGEE. Trimming took 1 base from V and 7 from J; bases not matched to a gene: 7. The CDR3 is made up of 16 amino acids. CDR3 sequence: CASSLPGQGAINEQFF. CDR3 nucleotide sequence: TGTGCCAGCAGCTTGCCCGGACAGGGGGCGATTAATGAGCAGTTCTTC.

The chain joins TRBV28 to TRBJ2-3; 7 positions match TRBD1. The CDR3 runs to 14 residues. Germline assignment: CDR1 MDHEN and CDR2 SYDVKM. V dropped 6 bases and J dropped 2; count of bases not matched to a gene: 5. The CDR3 region is CASSIQGNTDTQYF. The CDR3 DNA sequence: TGTGCCAGCAGCATACAGGGGAACACAGATACGCAGTATTTT.

This clone occurred a few times. V usage is TRBV6-1 and J usage is TRBJ2-5, with a possible D match to TRBD1 (5 bases). The CDR3 is made up of 15 amino acids. Germline V gene sequence: CDR1 MNHNS, CDR2 SASEGT. V lost 5 bases to trimming and J lost 2 bases, with 15 bases between them. CDR3 in amino acids: CASSKPTEIQETQYF. For the CDR3, the DNA is TGTGCCAGCAGTAAACCGACAGAAATTCAAGAGACCCAGTACTTC.

This chain links TRBV6-5 with TRBJ1-5; TRBD1 agrees at 7 bases. The CDR3 is made up of 13 amino acids. The germline V gene encodes CDR1 MNHEY and CDR2 SVGAGI. Trimming at V came to 5 bases and at J to 4 bases, leaving 2 bases not matched to a gene. CDR3 in DNA: TGTGCCAGCAGTGGGACAGCTAATCAGCCCCAGCATTTT. As protein: CASSGTANQPQHF.

This clone was counted a single time. The V gene is TRBV28, the J gene TRBJ2-5; no clear D. CDR3 length: 15 amino acids. CDR1 and CDR2 from the germline V gene are MDHEN and SYDVKM. V lost 7 bases and J lost 5, with 20 bases in between. The CDR3 is CASTTTFDVLETQYF. The CDR3, as DNA: TGTGCCAGCACCACGACATTCGACGTGTTGGAGACCCAGTACTTC.

V is TRBV6-4 and J is TRBJ2-1, with 7 bases that match TRBD1. Germline CDR1 MRHNA, CDR2 SNTAGT. The V gene end was trimmed by 0 bases and the J gene end by 4 bases; junction bases not matched to a gene: 3. The CDR3 spans 15 residues. The CDR3 protein is CASSDSGTDYNEQFF. CDR3 DNA sequence: TGTGCCAGCAGTGACTCGGGGACAGATTACAATGAGCAGTTCTTC.

This sequence joins TRBV27 and TRBJ2-7; D is perhaps TRBD1 (6 bases). Deletions cut 6 bases from V and 0 bases from J, with 12 bases between. The CDR3 sequence is 14 residues long. Germline CDR1 reads MNHEY; CDR2 reads SMNVEV (reference sequence). The CDR3 DNA is TGTGCCAGCAGCCACCTGGACAGCTCCTACGAGCAGTACTTC. Translated: CASSHLDSSYEQYF.

This chain connects TRBV29-1 to TRBJ2-7; D is possibly TRBD1 (7 bases). The germline V gene encodes CDR1 SQVTM and CDR2 ANQGSEA. V lost 7 bases, J lost 6 bases, and 28 bases lay in between. The CDR3 is made up of 16 amino acids. The CDR3 loop is CSDGGTHRGIPTEQYF. CDR3 DNA: TGCAGCGACGGCGGGACTCACAGGGGAATCCCTACCGAGCAGTACTTC.

The sample holds a few counts of this clone. One junction end does not reproduce the germline sequence, and a read error may be involved. CDR3 nucleotides: TGTTCCAGCAGCTTAGCAGCAGGGCTCGATCGGAACGAGCAGTACTTC. This sequence encodes CSSSLAAGLDRNEQYF. This sequence joins TRBV7-9 and TRBJ2-7, with D possibly being TRBD1 (5 bases). Germline CDR1 SEHNR, CDR2 FQNEAQ (reference sequence). CDR3 length: 16 amino acids.

The chain links TRBV7-9 to TRBJ2-1; 7 bases fit TRBD2. CDR3 length equals 17 residues. Trimming at V came to 5 bases and at J to 1 base, leaving 11 bases not matched to a gene. Per the germline V gene, CDR1 is SEHNR and CDR2 is FQNEAQ (reference sequence). The CDR3 spells CASSHLAVLRSYNEQFF. DNA for the CDR3: TGTGCCAGCAGCCATCTAGCGGTACTAAGGTCCTACAATGAGCAGTTCTTC.

A single count supports this clone. This rearrangement joins TRBV4-3 to TRBJ2-1; TRBD2 is a possible D gene (6 bases). The germline V and J ends were trimmed by 4 bases and 5 bases, with 9 bases remaining between them. Germline CDR1 reads LGHNA; CDR2 reads YSLEER. The CDR3 totals 13 residues. The CDR3 coding sequence is TGCGCCAGCAGCCTCGGCGGGGACAATGAGCAGTTCTTC. It is translated as CASSLGGDNEQFF.

This clone has just one count. The chain combines TRBV7-9 with TRBJ2-3; the match to TRBD2 covers 11 bases. Losses at the gene ends were 5 bases for V and 0 bases for J; bases not matched to a gene: 4. CDR3 length equals 16 residues. Per the germline V gene, CDR1 is SEHNR and CDR2 is FQNEAQ (reference sequence). Written as DNA, the CDR3 is TGTGCCAGCAGCACCAGGACTAGCGGGAGCACAGATACGCAGTATTTT. Encoded protein: CASSTRTSGSTDTQYF.

This chain uses TRBV9 with TRBJ2-1, with D perhaps TRBD2 (6 bases). This CDR3 spans 14 amino acids. Trimming stripped 4 bases from V and 9 bases from J, with 17 bases between. Germline-derived CDR1 and CDR2 are SGDLS and YYNGEE. CDR3 coding DNA: TGTGCCAGCAGCAGTCGACTAGGGGCAGTTGAGCAGTTCTTC. Protein product: CASSSRLGAVEQFF.

V is TRBV2 and J is TRBJ1-2, with 7 positions matching TRBD1. The V gene end was trimmed by 6 bases and the J gene end by 5 bases; junction bases not matched to a gene: 6. CDR3 length: 13 residues. Germline V gene sequence: CDR1 SNHLY, CDR2 FYNNEI. The CDR3 is CASRRTGTYGYTF. For the CDR3, the DNA is TGTGCCAGCAGGCGGACAGGCACTTATGGCTACACCTTC.

This sequence joins TRBV10-3 and TRBJ2-7; 9 bases map to TRBD1. CDR3 length equals 14 residues. Germline CDR1 and CDR2: ENHRY and SYGVKD. Trimming took 6 bases from V and 1 from J; bases not matched to a gene: 4. CDR3 region: CAIRSGTGSYEQYF. CDR3 coding DNA: TGTGCCATCAGATCTGGGACAGGGTCCTACGAGCAGTACTTC.